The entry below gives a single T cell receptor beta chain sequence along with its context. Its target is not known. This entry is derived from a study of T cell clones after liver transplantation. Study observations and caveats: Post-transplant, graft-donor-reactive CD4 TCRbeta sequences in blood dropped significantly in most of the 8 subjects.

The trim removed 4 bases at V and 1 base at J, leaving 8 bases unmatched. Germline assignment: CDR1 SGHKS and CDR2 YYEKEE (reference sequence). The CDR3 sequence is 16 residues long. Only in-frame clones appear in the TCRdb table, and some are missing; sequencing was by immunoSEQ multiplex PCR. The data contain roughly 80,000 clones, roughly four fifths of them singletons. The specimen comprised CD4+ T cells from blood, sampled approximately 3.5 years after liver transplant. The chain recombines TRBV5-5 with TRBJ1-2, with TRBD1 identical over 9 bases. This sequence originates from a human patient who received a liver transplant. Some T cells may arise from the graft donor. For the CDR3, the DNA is TGTGCCAGCAGCCCCCGGGACAGGGTATTTAACTATGGCTACACCTTC. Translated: CASSPRDRVFNYGYTF.